This T cell receptor beta chain was captured in a study of beta chain features in type 1 diabetes. The study, taken as a whole, reports: Researchers report that Type 1 diabetes patients had moderately but significantly shorter TCRB CDR3s across all four CD4+ subsets.

This clone was seen a few times. Antigen specificity is unknown. Isolated RNA was reverse transcribed in full, so expressed TCRB transcripts were sequenced. This table comes from immunoSEQ multiplex PCR, and its TCRdb copy is limited to in-frame clones, with some not included. In the table there are around 250,000 clones, over 11% of which are singletons. This CDR3 spans 14 amino acids. Germline V gene data show CDR1 as KGHSH and CDR2 as LQKENI. V lost 3 bases and J lost 5, with 13 bases in between. The sequence derives from a man aged 25-40 years with type 1 diabetes. The genes are TRBV18 and TRBJ1-2; no firm D call. Sequenced material: naive CD4+ T cells from blood. CDR3 nucleotides: TGTGCCAGCTCACCTCGGACGGAGGGATATGGCTACACCTTC. The encoded protein is CASSPRTEGYGYTF.